One sample yielded the 28 T cell receptor beta chains listed below, sequenced in a study of molecular identifiers for immune sequencing clone quantification. TCRdb re-called the PCR reads through MiXCR, storing one row per CDR3 protein. The sample contains under 800,000 distinct CDR3 sequences, 25% of which appear only once. Sequencing used naive CD8+ T cells from blood, with Jurkat cell RNA spiked in. Described subset: FACS-sorted CD8+CD4-CCR7+CD45RA+ naive T cells. These receptors originate from a human donor in good health. Some libraries in this study had Jurkat cell RNA spiked in.

This clonotype was counted at least ten times. The chain recombines TRBV9 with TRBJ2-7; no definite D call. Trimming removed 0 bases from V and 6 bases from J, with 10 bases in between. The CDR3 sequence is 13 residues long. The germline V gene encodes CDR1 SGDLS and CDR2 YYNGEE. The CDR3 DNA is TGTGCCAGCAGCGTAGACACTGCTCTCGAGCAGTACTTC. Translated, it gives CASSVDTALEQYF.

As to this clonotype: One junction end does not reproduce the germline sequence, and a read error may be involved. The chain uses TRBV13 and TRBJ2-2; D perhaps matches TRBD2 (5 bases). The germline gives CDR1 PRHDT, CDR2 FYEKMQ (reference sequence). The CDR3 consists of 16 residues. The CDR3 loop reads CANSLVPAGNTGELFF. The CDR3, as DNA: TGTGCCAACAGCTTAGTCCCTGCGGGGAACACCGGGGAGCTGTTTTTT.

Details on this clonotype: A far larger clone is one base from this, pointing to a likely read error. The gene calls are TRBV5-1 and TRBJ2-7, with D maybe TRBD1 (6 bases). CDR3 length: 13 amino acids. Trimming left V 3 bases short and J 7 bases short, with 14 bases between. The V gene's germline CDR1 is SGHRS and CDR2 YFSETQ. CDR3 sequence reads: CASSSGQWDEQYF. The CDR3 DNA follows: TGCGCCAGCAGCTCAGGACAGTGGGATGAGCAGTACTTC.

V is TRBV16 and J is TRBJ1-1; 9 bases are shared with TRBD1. Trimming took 3 bases from V and 1 from J; bases not matched to a gene: 3. This CDR3 region has 15 residues. Germline V lookup: CDR1 KGHSY, CDR2 FQNENV. The CDR3 DNA is TGTGCCAGCAGCCACCCGACAGGGGGGAACACTGAAGCTTTCTTT. This translates into CASSHPTGGNTEAFF.

This clonotype occurred a few times. J is TRBJ2-7 and V is TRBV19, with 9 bases fitting TRBD1. The V and J ends lost 5 bases and 6 bases, in that order; junction bases with no gene match: 8. CDR1 and CDR2 from the germline V gene are LNHDA and SQIVND (reference sequence). This CDR3 has 14 residues. The CDR3 sequence is CASSAGTGYAEQYF. The CDR3 DNA reads as TGTGCCAGTAGTGCCGGGACAGGGTATGCCGAGCAGTACTTC.

The table lists this clonotype with a few counts. The V and J genes are TRBV30 and TRBJ2-7, with 7 bases that match TRBD1. The V gene's germline CDR1 is GTSNPN and CDR2 SVGIG (reference sequence). The J segment lost 3 bases and the V segment lost 3 bases, leaving 5 bases of the junction unmatched. This CDR3 region has 13 residues. CDR3 protein: CAWRTTGNYEQYF. In DNA, the CDR3 is TGTGCCTGGAGAACGACAGGGAACTACGAGCAGTACTTC.

Remarks on this clonotype: A much bigger clone sits one base away, suggesting this may be a read error. The chain joins TRBV20-1 to TRBJ1-6; D not resolved. Per germline, CDR1 DFQATT and CDR2 SNEGSKA (reference sequence). The ends were cut back, 3 bases at V and 10 bases at J, with 25 bases in the middle. The CDR3 loop spans 17 amino acids. This CDR3 is CSASDLSGTLNFSPLHF. For the CDR3, the DNA is TGCAGTGCTAGTGATTTGTCGGGAACTCTCAATTTCTCACCCCTCCACTTT.

As concerns this clonotype: A junction boundary mismatches the germline segment, possibly from a read error. This rearrangement joins TRBV4-1 to TRBJ1-5, with no clear D. The CDR3 is 15 amino acids. The germline CDR1 and CDR2 sequences are MGHRA and YSYEKL. Here the CDR3 reads CASSQREHPNQPPHF. CDR3 nucleotides: TGCGCCAGCAGCCAAAGGGAACATCCTAATCAGCCCCCGCATTTT.

In the case of this clonotype: The CDR3 end shows no conserved phenylalanine or tryptophan, and so a read error is likely. The rearrangement links TRBV6-5 to TRBJ2-2; TRBD2 aligns across 16 bases. The junction had 11 bases not matched to a gene; V was cut back by 5 bases and J by 2 bases. The CDR3 is made up of 20 amino acids. Germline V gene sequence: CDR1 MNHEY, CDR2 SVGAGI. In DNA form, the CDR3 reads TGTGCCAGCAGTGGGAGGGCGGGACTAGCGGGAGGGTATAACACCGGGGAGCTGTTTATT. Protein product: CASSGRAGLAGGYNTGELFI.

V and J are TRBV7-8 and TRBJ2-2, with a tentative D call TRBD2 (6 bases). The ends were cut back, 1 base at V and 3 bases at J, with 9 bases in the middle. The CDR3 loop spans 15 amino acids. Germline V gene lookup returns CDR1 SGHVS and CDR2 FQNEAQ. CDR3 in amino acids: CASSLGVADTGELFF. As DNA, the CDR3 is TGTGCCAGCAGCTTAGGGGTAGCGGACACCGGGGAGCTGTTTTTT.

This clonotype has at least ten counts. The chain recombines TRBV5-3 with TRBJ2-3; D not resolved. TRBV5-3 falls under the ORF class, with uncertain function. The CDR3 runs 11 residues. V lost 8 bases and J lost 8, with 12 bases in between. CDR3 region: CASRPGVTQYF. The CDR3 bases are TGTGCCAGCAGACCTGGGGTTACGCAGTATTTT.

The chain couples TRBV2 to TRBJ2-3; either TRBD1 or TRBD2 may supply D (5 bases each). Trimming cost V 2 bases and J 5 bases, with 20 bases left between them. The CDR3 is 17 residues long. Per the germline V gene, CDR1 is SNHLY and CDR2 is FYNNEI. The CDR3 DNA sequence: TGTGCCAGCAGTGAAAAGTCAACCGGGACCAAAAGAGATACGCAGTATTTT. Amino acids: CASSEKSTGTKRDTQYF.

This clonotype has only a few counts. The chain uses TRBV6-6 and TRBJ2-1, with D hard to call. Trimming shortened V by 2 bases and J by 5 bases, and 13 bases separated the two germline ends. Germline loops: CDR1 MNHNY, CDR2 SVGAGI (reference sequence). CDR3 length equals 15 residues. The CDR3, as DNA: TGTGCCAGCAGTTACAGGCCCGGCCCGAACAATGAGCAGTTCTTC. Translated, it gives CASSYRPGPNNEQFF.

As concerns this clonotype: With a much larger clone just one base away, this may be a read error. The chain links TRBV11-2 to TRBJ2-3, with TRBD1 identical over 7 bases. This CDR3 is built from 16 residues. CDR1 and CDR2 (germline): SGHAT, FQNNGV. The CDR3 spells CASSLGSTTGKDTKYF. CDR3 coding DNA: TGTGCCAGCAGCTTAGGGTCCACGACAGGGAAAGATACGAAGTATTTT.

For this clonotype: One end of the junction does not line up with germline, which may come from a read error. The chain recombines TRBV6-5 with TRBJ1-1; possible D gene TRBD1, 6 bases. The germline V gene has CDR1 MNHEY and CDR2 SVGAGI. This CDR3 spans 14 amino acids. The CDR3 bases are TGTGCCCGCAGTTACAGCCGGGGGCTTACTGACGCTTTCTTT. It is translated as CARSYSRGLTDAFF.

Worth noting for this clonotype: A much larger clone differs from this one at a single base, so this may be a read error. The chain combines TRBV20-1 with TRBJ2-7, with D hard to call. This CDR3 region has 11 residues. CDR1 and CDR2 from the germline V gene are DFQATT and SNEGSKA (reference sequence). The ends were cut back, 7 bases at V and 8 bases at J, with 15 bases in the middle. CDR3 residues: CSVELGIQQYF. CDR3 nucleotides: TGCAGTGTGGAGCTAGGGATCCAGCAGTACTTC.

This clonotype was detected only a few times. V and J are TRBV4-1 and TRBJ2-7; perhaps TRBD2 as D (6 bases). Trimming stripped 5 bases from V and 4 bases from J, with 15 bases between. Germline values: CDR1 MGHRA, CDR2 YSYEKL. The CDR3 spans 14 residues. The CDR3 loop reads CASSEEEGRYEQYF. CDR3 DNA sequence: TGCGCCAGCAGCGAGGAGGAGGGGCGTTACGAGCAGTACTTC.

This chain links TRBV30 with TRBJ2-1, with D perhaps matching TRBD1 (6 bases). The CDR3 loop spans 14 amino acids. Germline V gives CDR1 GTSNPN, CDR2 SVGIG (reference sequence). Trimming stripped 5 bases from V and 2 bases from J, with 13 bases between. CDR3 in DNA: TGTGCCTGGGAGGACCAGGGGCCCTACAATGAGCAGTTCTTC. It translates to CAWEDQGPYNEQFF.

This clonotype was counted many times. V is TRBV13 and J is TRBJ2-5, with D perhaps TRBD1 (6 bases). Trimming took off 0 bases at V and 2 bases at J, with 10 bases between the two ends. The CDR3 length is 15 residues. Germline assignment: CDR1 PRHDT and CDR2 FYEKMQ (reference sequence). The chain's CDR3 is CASSLGGTPQETQYF. The CDR3 DNA sequence: TGTGCCAGCAGCTTAGGGGGGACACCGCAAGAGACCCAGTACTTC.

V usage is TRBV12-3 or TRBV12-4 and J usage is TRBJ2-1; 7 nucleotides match TRBD1. The CDR3 has 11 residues. V shed 10 bases, J shed 7 bases, and the junction held 4 bases outside the gene matches. The CDR3 reads CANQQGNEQFF. In nucleotides, the CDR3 is TGTGCCAATCAACAGGGGAATGAGCAGTTCTTC.

This clonotype was seen a single time. This could be a read error, since a much larger clone is one nucleotide away. This chain connects TRBV29-1 to TRBJ2-3; D perhaps matches TRBD2 (6 bases). Germline loops: CDR1 SQVTM, CDR2 ANQGSEA. The CDR3 has 15 residues. CDR3 protein: CSVRREVGYSDTQNF. The CDR3 DNA follows: TGCAGCGTCCGAAGGGAGGTGGGGTACTCAGATACGCAGAATTTT.

This clonotype was counted a single time. This clone may be a read error of a much larger clone one base away. The V and J genes are TRBV5-1 and TRBJ2-2; perhaps TRBD2 as D (5 bases). The length of the CDR3 is 15 residues. The V gene's germline CDR1 is SGHRS and CDR2 YFSETQ. Here the CDR3 DNA reads TGCGCCACCACCCTTAGTAGCGCGAACACCGGGGAGCTGTCTTTT. It is translated as CATTLSSANTGELSF.

The chain has TRBV2 and TRBJ2-7; 7 nucleotides align to TRBD2. CDR3 length equals 15 residues. Per germline, CDR1 SNHLY and CDR2 FYNNEI. J was trimmed by 0 bases and V by 0 bases; bases with no gene match: 2. The CDR3, as DNA: TGTGCCAGCAGTGAAGCTCCGGGGGGCTCCTACGAGCAGTACTTC. Protein product: CASSEAPGGSYEQYF.

This sequence joins TRBV9 and TRBJ2-3; 10 bases agree with TRBD2. The CDR3 sequence is 16 residues long. The germline CDR1 and CDR2 sequences are SGDLS and YYNGEE. V lost 3 bases to trimming and J lost 2 bases; unmatched junction nucleotides: 6. The chain's CDR3 is CASSALSGGLTDTQYF. The CDR3 DNA is TGTGCCAGCAGCGCCCTTAGCGGGGGGCTCACAGATACGCAGTATTTT.

This clonotype was found a few times. J is TRBJ2-3 and V is TRBV20-1; 7 nucleotides agree with TRBD2. The V and J ends lost 0 bases and 1 base, in that order; junction bases with no gene match: 4. The CDR3 sequence is 15 residues long. The germline CDR1 and CDR2 sequences are DFQATT and SNEGSKA (reference sequence). The CDR3 bases are TGCAGTGCTAGAGATGTGGGAGGGCGCACAGATACGCAGTATTTT. Its protein is CSARDVGGRTDTQYF.

This clonotype was detected many times. In DNA form, the CDR3 reads TGTGCCAGCAGACAGGGAAGCACAGATACGCAGTATTTT. Protein: CASRQGSTDTQYF. J is TRBJ2-3 and V is TRBV25-1; TRBD1 might be the D (6 bases). Trimming took off 6 bases at V and 0 bases at J, with 7 bases between the two ends. Germline V gene sequence: CDR1 MGHDK, CDR2 SYGVNS. The CDR3 is made up of 13 amino acids.

Concerning this clonotype: This may stem from a read error, because a much larger clone lies one nucleotide away. The chain is built from TRBV5-3 and TRBJ1-1; 7 bases agree with TRBD1. TRBV5-3 is recorded as an ORF, its role being uncertain. The CDR3 spans 14 residues. J gave up 4 bases and V 10 bases, and 13 bases lay outside the gene matches. Here the CDR3 reads CAGSPRDRVTEAFF. Here the CDR3 DNA reads TGTGCCGGCAGCCCGAGGGACAGAGTCACTGAAGCTTTCTTT.

This clonotype was counted between two and nine times. The V gene is TRBV27, the J gene TRBJ2-3; D ambiguous. This CDR3 spans 15 amino acids. Germline V gives CDR1 MNHEY, CDR2 SMNVEV (reference sequence). V dropped 5 bases and J dropped 4 bases, with 16 bases sitting between them. The CDR3 DNA follows: TGTGCCAGCAGTCCGGAGCTAGTTCAGCCAGATACGCAGTATTTT. Translation: CASSPELVQPDTQYF.